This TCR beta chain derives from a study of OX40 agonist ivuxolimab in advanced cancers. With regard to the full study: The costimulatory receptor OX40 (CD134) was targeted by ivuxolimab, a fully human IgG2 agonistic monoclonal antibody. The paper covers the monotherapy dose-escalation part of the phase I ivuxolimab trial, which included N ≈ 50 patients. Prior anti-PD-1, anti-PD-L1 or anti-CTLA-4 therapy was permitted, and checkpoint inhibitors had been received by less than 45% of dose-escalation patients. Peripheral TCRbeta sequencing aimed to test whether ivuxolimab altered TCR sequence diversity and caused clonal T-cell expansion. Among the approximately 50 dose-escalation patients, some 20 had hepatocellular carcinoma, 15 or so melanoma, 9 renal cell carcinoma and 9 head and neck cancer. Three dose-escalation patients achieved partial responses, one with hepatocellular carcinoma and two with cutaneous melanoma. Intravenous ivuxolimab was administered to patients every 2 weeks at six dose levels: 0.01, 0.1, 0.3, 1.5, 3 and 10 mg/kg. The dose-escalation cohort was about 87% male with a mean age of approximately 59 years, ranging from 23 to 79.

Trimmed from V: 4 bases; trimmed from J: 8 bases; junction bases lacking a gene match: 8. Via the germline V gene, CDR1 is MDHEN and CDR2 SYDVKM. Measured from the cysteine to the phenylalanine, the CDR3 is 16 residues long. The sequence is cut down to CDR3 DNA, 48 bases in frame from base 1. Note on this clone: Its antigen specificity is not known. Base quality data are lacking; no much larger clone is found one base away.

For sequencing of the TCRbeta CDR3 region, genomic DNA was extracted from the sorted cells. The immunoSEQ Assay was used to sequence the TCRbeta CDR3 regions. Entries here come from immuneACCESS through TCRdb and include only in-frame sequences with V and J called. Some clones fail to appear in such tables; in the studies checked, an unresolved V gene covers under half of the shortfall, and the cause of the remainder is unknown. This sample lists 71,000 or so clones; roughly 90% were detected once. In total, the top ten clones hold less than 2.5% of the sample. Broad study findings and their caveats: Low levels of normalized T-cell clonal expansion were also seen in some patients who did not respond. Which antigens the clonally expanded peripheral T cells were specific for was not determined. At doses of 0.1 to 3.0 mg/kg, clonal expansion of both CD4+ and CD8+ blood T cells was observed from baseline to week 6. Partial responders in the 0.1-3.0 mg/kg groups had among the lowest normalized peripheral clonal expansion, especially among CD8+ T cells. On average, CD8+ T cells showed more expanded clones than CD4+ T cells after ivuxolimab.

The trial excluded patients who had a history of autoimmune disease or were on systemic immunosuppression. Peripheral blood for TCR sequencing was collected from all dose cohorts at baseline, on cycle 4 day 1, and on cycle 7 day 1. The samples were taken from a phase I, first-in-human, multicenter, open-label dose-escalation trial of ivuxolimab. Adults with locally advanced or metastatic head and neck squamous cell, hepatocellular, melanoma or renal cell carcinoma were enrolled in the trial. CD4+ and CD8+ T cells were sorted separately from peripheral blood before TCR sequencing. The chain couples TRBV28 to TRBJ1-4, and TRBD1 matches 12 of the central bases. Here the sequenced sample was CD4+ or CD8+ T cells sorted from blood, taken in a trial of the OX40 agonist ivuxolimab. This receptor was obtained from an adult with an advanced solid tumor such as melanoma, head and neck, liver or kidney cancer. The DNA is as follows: TGTGCCAGCAGTTCCGGGACAGGGGGCGTGAGAGAAAAACTGTTTTTT. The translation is CASSSGTGGVREKLFF.